A selection of T cell receptor beta chains follows, all from one sample in a study of T cell changes during pregnancy in multiple sclerosis. Only in-frame clones appear in the TCRdb table, and some are missing; sequencing was by immunoSEQ multiplex PCR. The sample lists 40,000 to 55,000 clones; 92% were seen once. Here the sequenced sample was CD4+ T cells from peripheral blood mononuclear cells, taken after pregnancy. All receptors come from a female donor in good health, enrolled as a control in a pregnancy study. Each CDR3 is given with its conserved first and last residue. D genes are given only for firm matches. For some rows the clone size is stated as once, few or many, or as a class when expanded; others skip it.

j_gene: TRBJ2-7; abundance: few; d_gene: TRBD1; v_gene: TRBV27; CDR3nt: TGTGCCAGCAGTTTAGGGGGACAGGGGGCCTACGAGCAGTACTTC; CDR3aa: CASSLGGQGAYEQYF
j_gene: TRBJ2-2; abundance: -; d_gene: -; v_gene: TRBV4-1; CDR3nt: TGCGCCAGCTGCCCCGATCGACAGATTAACACCGGGGAGCTGTTTTTT; CDR3aa: CASCPDRQINTGELFF
j_gene: TRBJ2-7; abundance: -; d_gene: TRBD2; v_gene: TRBV5-1; CDR3nt: TGCGCCAGCAGGGCCGGGACTAGTGAAACCTACGAGCAGTACTTC; CDR3aa: CASRAGTSETYEQYF
j_gene: TRBJ1-1; abundance: -; d_gene: -; v_gene: TRBV6-1; CDR3nt: TGTGCCAGCAGTGAAGTGGTGGGGAGGAACACTGAAGCTTTCTTT; CDR3aa: CASSEVVGRNTEAFF
j_gene: TRBJ2-2; abundance: -; d_gene: TRBD1; v_gene: TRBV7-9; CDR3nt: TGTGCCAGCCCTCTTACGCAGGGGGCAGTCACCGGGGAGCTGTTTTTT; CDR3aa: CASPLTQGAVTGELFF
j_gene: TRBJ2-7; abundance: -; d_gene: TRBD2; v_gene: TRBV19; CDR3nt: TGTGCCAGTAGTACCCGACTAGCGGGAGGAGCCTACGAGCAGTACTTC; CDR3aa: CASSTRLAGGAYEQYF
j_gene: TRBJ2-5; abundance: few; d_gene: -; v_gene: TRBV19; CDR3nt: TGTGCCAGTAGTACCCGGACTAAGCAAGAGACCCAGTACTTC; CDR3aa: CASSTRTKQETQYF
j_gene: TRBJ2-1; abundance: -; d_gene: -; v_gene: TRBV9; CDR3nt: TGTGCCAGCAGCGTAGAGGAGACTAGGGAGCAGTTCTTC; CDR3aa: CASSVEETREQFF
j_gene: TRBJ1-5; abundance: -; d_gene: -; v_gene: TRBV5-1; CDR3nt: TGCGCCAGCAGCTTAGCAGGGTCCCCCAATCAGCCCCAGCATTTT; CDR3aa: CASSLAGSPNQPQHF
j_gene: TRBJ2-3; abundance: -; d_gene: TRBD2; v_gene: TRBV5-1; CDR3nt: TGCGCCAGCAGCCCAGCTAGCGGGGGGTTAAGCACAGATACGCAGTATTTT; CDR3aa: CASSPASGGLSTDTQYF
j_gene: TRBJ1-2; abundance: -; d_gene: TRBD1; v_gene: TRBV6-1; CDR3nt: TGTGCCAGCAGTTCGGGACAGCATAACTATGGCTACACCTTC; CDR3aa: CASSSGQHNYGYTF
j_gene: TRBJ1-5; abundance: few; d_gene: -; v_gene: TRBV5-5; CDR3nt: TGTGCCAGCAGCCCCGAGGGTTTCCGGATTAGCAATCAGCCCCAGCATTTT; CDR3aa: CASSPEGFRISNQPQHF
j_gene: TRBJ2-7; abundance: -; d_gene: -; v_gene: TRBV7-8; CDR3nt: TGTGCCAGCAGCCCCAGACAGGTAGTTTCCTACGAGCAGTACTTC; CDR3aa: CASSPRQVVSYEQYF
j_gene: TRBJ2-7; abundance: -; d_gene: -; v_gene: TRBV9; CDR3nt: TGTGCCAGCAGCGTAGATGGGGCTGGAGGGATAAAGTACGAGCAGTACTTC; CDR3aa: CASSVDGAGGIKYEQYF
j_gene: TRBJ1-6; abundance: once; d_gene: -; v_gene: TRBV5-1; CDR3nt: TGCGCCAGCAGCTCGGGGGAGGTCGGTTCACCCCTCCACTTT; CDR3aa: CASSSGEVGSPLHF
j_gene: TRBJ2-7; abundance: -; d_gene: TRBD2; v_gene: TRBV30; CDR3nt: TGTGCCTGGAGTCGGCTAGCGGGCTACGAGCAGTACTTC; CDR3aa: CAWSRLAGYEQYF
j_gene: TRBJ2-7; abundance: -; d_gene: -; v_gene: TRBV28; CDR3nt: TGTGCCAGCAGCACAGGGATTATACCCTACGAGCAGTACTTC; CDR3aa: CASSTGIIPYEQYF
j_gene: TRBJ2-2; abundance: -; d_gene: -; v_gene: TRBV2; CDR3nt: TGTGCCAGTGGGCTAACGGTGAACACCGGGGAGCTGTTTTTT; CDR3aa: CASGLTVNTGELFF
j_gene: TRBJ1-1; abundance: once; d_gene: -; v_gene: TRBV5-1; CDR3nt: TGCGCCAGCAGCTTAGCAGGTCTCCCTGAAGCTTTTTTT; CDR3aa: CASSLAGLPEAFF
j_gene: TRBJ2-5; abundance: -; d_gene: TRBD2; v_gene: TRBV28; CDR3nt: TGTGCCAGCAGTTGGGGACTAGCGGGGGCTTTGTACTTC; CDR3aa: CASSWGLAGALYF
j_gene: TRBJ2-7; abundance: -; d_gene: TRBD2; v_gene: TRBV9; CDR3nt: TGTGCCAGCAGCGCGGGACTAGTCTCCTACGAGCAGTACTTC; CDR3aa: CASSAGLVSYEQYF
j_gene: TRBJ2-7; abundance: -; d_gene: -; v_gene: TRBV5-5; CDR3nt: TGTGCCAGCAGCCCACTAGGGCGGGAGACAGGCGAGCAGTACTTC; CDR3aa: CASSPLGRETGEQYF
j_gene: TRBJ2-7; abundance: -; d_gene: TRBD2; v_gene: TRBV28; CDR3nt: TGTGCCAGCAGTCCTCCTCCTAGCGGGAGTAGCGAGCAGTACTTC; CDR3aa: CASSPPPSGSSEQYF
j_gene: TRBJ1-2; abundance: -; d_gene: -; v_gene: TRBV11-2; CDR3nt: TGTGCCAGCAGCCACAGACAGTATGGCTACACCTTC; CDR3aa: CASSHRQYGYTF
j_gene: TRBJ1-1; abundance: -; d_gene: -; v_gene: TRBV6-5; CDR3nt: TGTGCCAGCAGTTACTCGAGGTTGAACACTGAAGCTTTCTTT; CDR3aa: CASSYSRLNTEAFF